The TCR beta chain described here comes from a study of cytomegalovirus exposure and HLA in healthy donors. Whole-study findings and limits: A few CMV-associated chains were confirmed in vitro to be specific for CMV antigens.

The study sampled nominally healthy donors, though unrecorded immune exposures were likely. PCR was performed using 60 Vbeta and 13 Jbeta primers. Some clones are missing from TCRdb's copy, which holds only in-frame ones; the method was immunoSEQ multiplex PCR. The sample includes about 180,000 clones, roughly 84% of them seen just once. The ends were cut back, 7 bases at V and 7 bases at J, with 10 bases in the middle. The CDR3 covers 12 residues. The V gene's germline CDR1 is MDHEN and CDR2 SYDVKM. Of note for this clone: Its antigen remains unidentified.

The gene calls are TRBV28 and TRBJ2-2; D is ambiguous. Sequencing used PBMCs. The clonotype originates from a man between 25 and 39 years old in good health and CMV-seronegative. The CDR3 bases are TGTGCCAGCACCCGCCTGAGCGGGGAGCTGTTTTTT. This translates into CASTRLSGELFF.